Presented here are 13 T cell receptor beta chains from one specimen sequenced in a study of blood T cell repertoires in COVID-19. Using immunoSEQ multiplex PCR, the repertoire was profiled, and TCRdb retains in-frame clones only, with some absent. The data show approximately 140,000 clones, approximately 88% seen once. Sequenced: PBMCs or T cells enriched from blood (not recorded which). The source is a man aged 35-49 years with acute COVID-19.

J is TRBJ2-1 and V is TRBV21-1; the table's TRBD1 call for D was not verified on the DNA. TRBV21-1 is classified as a pseudogene. The CDR3 runs to 15 residues. Written as DNA, the CDR3 is TGTGCCAGCAGCAAAGGAGGGGACAGGGACAATGAGCAGTTCTTC. This codes for CASSKGGDRDNEQFF.

V and J are TRBV11-3 and TRBJ2-7; maybe TRBD2 (6 bases). The CDR3 contains 14 residues. V was shortened by 5 bases and J by 0 bases, with 11 bases between the two germline ends. Per the germline V gene, CDR1 is SGHNT and CDR2 is YENEEA. This CDR3 is CASSLDGSSYEQYF. The CDR3 bases are TGTGCCAGCAGCCTTGACGGGAGCTCCTACGAGCAGTACTTC. Variable domain in full (rest from reference TRBV11-3 and TRBJ2-7): EAGVVQSPRYKIIEKKQPVAFWCNPISGHNTLYWYLQNLGQGPELLIRYENEEAVDDSQLPKDRFSAERLKGVDSTLKIQPAELGDSAVYLCASSLDGSSYEQYFGPGTRLTVT.

This clone has a single count. V usage is TRBV25-1 and J usage is TRBJ2-1, with 7 bases aligning to TRBD2. The CDR3 has 17 residues. The germline V gene has CDR1 MGHDK and CDR2 SYGVNS. With 1 base clipped from V and 0 bases from J, the junction kept 6 bases outside the gene matches. DNA of the CDR3: TGTGCCAGCAGTGAATTGGGGGGGGGATCCTCCTACAATGAGCAGTTCTTC. Amino acids: CASSELGGGSSYNEQFF.

The chain combines TRBV6-6 with TRBJ1-3; D is uncertain. Germline CDR1 is MNHNY and CDR2 is SVGAGI (reference sequence). V was cut by 7 bases and J by 3 bases, with 10 bases left in between. The CDR3 consists of 13 residues. CDR3: CASTPNSGNTIYF. CDR3 bases: TGTGCCAGCACCCCCAATAGTGGAAACACCATATATTTT.

Only a few counts were recorded for this clone. The chain links TRBV5-6 to TRBJ2-7, with TRBD1 identical over 7 bases. J was trimmed by 3 bases and V by 3 bases; bases with no gene match: 6. This CDR3 is built from 14 residues. The germline V gene encodes CDR1 SGHDT and CDR2 YYEEEE. The CDR3 sequence is CASSYSGQSYEQYF. The CDR3 DNA sequence: TGTGCCAGCAGCTATTCGGGACAGAGCTACGAGCAGTACTTC.

This clone has just one count. The rearrangement links TRBV2 to TRBJ2-1; the D is unclear. Germline-derived CDR1 and CDR2 are SNHLY and FYNNEI. The V and J ends lost 7 bases and 7 bases respectively, with 8 bases between them. This CDR3 is 11 amino acids long. The CDR3 DNA reads as TGTGCCAGCACTATTATAAATGAGCAGTTCTTC. Translating gives CASTIINEQFF.

This chain uses TRBV6-4 with TRBJ2-1, with TRBD2 identical over 9 bases. The CDR3 covers 15 residues. Per the germline V gene, CDR1 is MRHNA and CDR2 is SNTAGT. Unmatched junction bases numbered 0, after V lost 3 bases and J lost 0 bases. CDR3 amino acids: CASSERGGSYNEQFF. The CDR3 nucleotides are TGTGCCAGCAGTGAGCGGGGGGGCTCCTACAATGAGCAGTTCTTC.

The V call is TRBV27, the J call TRBJ1-1; tentatively, D is TRBD1 (5 bases). The CDR3 length is 14 residues. The V gene's germline CDR1 is MNHEY and CDR2 SMNVEV (reference sequence). The germline V and J ends were trimmed by 4 bases and 1 base, with 10 bases remaining between them. The CDR3 loop reads CASSSRQRNTEAFF. In DNA, the CDR3 is TGTGCCAGCAGTTCCCGACAGAGGAACACTGAAGCTTTCTTT.

Only a few counts were recorded for this clone. This chain links TRBV6-5 with TRBJ1-2; the match to TRBD1 covers 7 bases. With V trimmed by 8 bases and J by 3 bases, 12 bases remained unmatched. The CDR3 has 15 amino acids. Germline V CDR1 and CDR2: MNHEY, SVGAGI. CDR3 bases: TGTGCCAGCTATCAGGGGGAGCGTCGATACTATGGCTACACCTTC. Encoded protein: CASYQGERRYYGYTF.

CDR3 protein: CASSTRTGGIDEQYF. The CDR3 DNA is TGTGCCAGTAGTACTAGGACAGGGGGCATCGACGAGCAGTACTTC. This sequence joins TRBV19 and TRBJ2-7, with TRBD1 matching 11 bases. The CDR3 is 15 residues long. Per the germline V gene, CDR1 is LNHDA and CDR2 is SQIVND (reference sequence). The V and J ends lost 4 bases and 5 bases, in that order; junction bases with no gene match: 7.

This sequence joins TRBV28 and TRBJ1-5; a weak D match, TRBD1 (5 bases). Deletions cut 3 bases from V and 3 bases from J, with 12 bases between. The CDR3 totals 15 residues. Germline CDR1 reads MDHEN; CDR2 reads SYDVKM. As DNA, the CDR3 is TGTGCCAGCAGTTTGGCTGCAGGGATCAATCAGCCCCAGCATTTT. Amino acids: CASSLAAGINQPQHF.

The chain couples TRBV10-3 to TRBJ2-6, with D perhaps TRBD2 (6 bases). The germline CDR1 and CDR2 sequences are ENHRY and SYGVKD. V gave up 2 bases and J gave up 2 bases, with 7 bases separating them. The CDR3 has 15 amino acids. CDR3 sequence reads: CAISEGGTGANVLTF. The CDR3 coding sequence is TGTGCCATCAGTGAGGGGGGGACTGGGGCCAACGTCCTGACTTTC.

CDR3 nucleotide sequence: TGTGCCACCAGTGATTTCTCCCTAGGGGACGGGGAGCTGTTTTTT. Protein product: CATSDFSLGDGELFF. The J gene is TRBJ2-2, the V gene TRBV24-1; tentatively, D is TRBD1 (5 bases). The CDR3 spans 15 residues. The V gene's germline CDR1 is KGHDR and CDR2 SFDVKD. V lost 1 base and J lost 7, with 12 bases in between.